This TCR beta chain was recorded in a study of beta chain features in type 1 diabetes. Reverse transcription of all isolated RNA meant that expressed TCRB transcripts were sequenced. Produced via immunoSEQ multiplex PCR; TCRdb's table is partial and in-frame only. The sample records about half a million clones, over 9.5% being singletons. This clone was seen a few times. Trimming took off 5 bases at V and 9 bases at J, with 19 bases between the two ends. The CDR3 is 14 amino acids. Germline V gene lookup returns CDR1 SGHDN and CDR2 FVKESK. The TCR comes from a woman under 30 in good health. This chain joins TRBV14 and TRBJ1-2; TRBD1 might be the D (6 bases). Sequenced input: naive CD4+ T cells from blood. In DNA form, the CDR3 reads TGTGCCAGCAGCAGTGGGGGCCTGGGATCGAGCTACACCTTC. Protein product: CASSSGGLGSSYTF. The full variable domain, rest sourced from reference TRBV14 and TRBJ1-2, is EAGVTQFPSHSVIEKGQTVTLRCDPISGHDNLYWYRRVMGKEIKFLLHFVKESKQDESGMPNNRFLAERTGGTYSTLKVQPAELEDSGVYFCASSSGGLGSSYTFGSGTRLTVV.